This T cell receptor beta chain is drawn from a study of blood T cell repertoires in COVID-19. There are 15 residues in the CDR3. From germline, CDR1 is SGHNT and CDR2 YENEEA. With 5 bases removed from V and 1 base from J, the gap between germline ends came to 14 bases. Profiling relied on immunoSEQ multiplex PCR, and the TCRdb table lists in-frame clones only, not all of them. The table includes more than 10,000 clones, approximately 72% detected once. The chain couples TRBV11-3 to TRBJ1-1; D uncertain. Source material: peripheral blood. The sequence derives from a woman of 80 years or more with acute or convalescent COVID-19. DNA for the CDR3: TGTGCCAGCAGCCGGGGATTGAGACAGAACACTGAAGCTTTCTTT. Protein: CASSRGLRQNTEAFF.